Included here is one T cell receptor (beta chain) sequence, with context. Its antigen is not known. TCRdb passed the 5' RACE reads through MiXCR, listing each CDR3 protein once. The data hold 500,000 to 550,000 distinct CDR3 sequences, with approximately 20% observed a single time. The data are from a study of T-cell memory formation after mild COVID-19. Study-level points and caveats: Researchers report contracting CD4+ clones mostly in CM and EM, with CD8+ clones in EMRA. Clones that contracted from day 15 to 85 were balanced CD4/CD8, while later expanders leaned CD4+.

The V gene end was trimmed by 1 base and the J gene end by 10 bases; junction bases not matched to a gene: 5. The germline V gene has CDR1 SQVTM and CDR2 ANQGSEA. The CDR3 has 14 residues. The chain recombines TRBV29-1 with TRBJ2-1, with 12 bases identical to TRBD2. The specimen was PBMCs or a T cell subset sorted from them (not recorded which). This receptor was taken from an adult woman who had mild COVID-19 (a few samples of this study predate the infection). Cell type and time point are not known. Here the CDR3 reads CSVEGLAGGIEQFF. The CDR3 nucleotides are TGCAGCGTTGAAGGGCTAGCGGGAGGGATCGAGCAGTTCTTC.